Shown below are 11 T cell receptor beta chains from a single sample sequenced in a study of cytomegalovirus exposure and HLA in healthy donors. The PCR contained 60 Vbeta and 13 Jbeta primers. Profiled with immunoSEQ multiplex PCR; TCRdb holds only in-frame clones, not every one. Here the sample spans 150,000 or so clones, 78% being singletons. Sequenced: PBMCs. The receptors originated from a woman aged 40 to 55 in good health and CMV-seropositive.

The chain has TRBV7-9 and TRBJ2-7, with TRBD1 matching over 7 bases. Looked up from germline, CDR1 is SEHNR and CDR2 is FQNEAQ (reference sequence). CDR3 size: 14 residues. V lost 4 bases to trimming and J lost 5 bases; unmatched junction nucleotides: 8. CDR3: CASSSYRGLDEQYF. The CDR3 DNA is TGTGCCAGCAGCTCCTACAGGGGTCTAGACGAGCAGTACTTC. Supplemented by reference TRBV7-9 and TRBJ2-7, the full variable domain reads DTGVSQNPRHKITKRGQNVTFRCDPISEHNRLYWYRQTLGQGPEFLTYFQNEAQLEKSRLLSDRFSAERPKGSFSTLEIQRTEQGDSAMYLCASSSYRGLDEQYFGPGTRLTVT.

The V call is TRBV6-5, the J call TRBJ2-6; weak D call: TRBD1 (6 bases). CDR1 MNHEY and CDR2 SVGAGI come from the germline V gene. V was cut by 6 bases and J by 9 bases, with 12 bases left in between. This CDR3 has 13 residues. The CDR3: CASRQQGFNVLTF. The CDR3 DNA sequence: TGTGCCAGCAGGCAACAGGGTTTCAACGTCCTGACTTTC.

The genes are TRBV10-1 and TRBJ1-4; D unclear. This CDR3 comprises 16 residues. CDR1 and CDR2 (germline): WNHNN, SYGVQD (reference sequence). V shed 3 bases and J shed 6 bases, with 17 bases lying between them. CDR3 sequence: CASSDSRRDLHEKLFF. CDR3 coding DNA: TGCGCCAGCAGTGACTCCCGGAGGGATCTACATGAAAAACTGTTTTTT.

The genes are TRBV28 and TRBJ1-1, with TRBD1 as a possible D gene (5 bases). In germline, CDR1 is MDHEN, CDR2 SYDVKM. The CDR3 runs to 13 residues. V lost 8 bases, J lost 7 bases, and 17 bases lay in between. This CDR3 is CASRFGAAGEAFF. CDR3 sequence (DNA): TGTGCCAGCCGATTTGGGGCCGCAGGTGAAGCTTTCTTT. Full variable domain (remainder filled in from reference TRBV28 and TRBJ1-1): DVKVTQSSRYLVKRTGEKVFLECVQDMDHENMFWYRQDPGLGLRLIYFSYDVKMKEKGDIPEGYSVSREKKERFSLILESASTNQTSMYLCASRFGAAGEAFFGQGTRLTVV.

The genes are TRBV28 and TRBJ2-2; 8 bases fit TRBD2. With 6 bases clipped from V and 1 base from J, the junction kept 10 bases outside the gene matches. The CDR3 covers 17 residues. Germline lookup yields CDR1 MDHEN and CDR2 SYDVKM. The CDR3 nucleotides are TGTGCCAGCAGCTCGCCGGGGGGGGCCGGGAACACCGGGGAGCTGTTTTTT. It specifies CASSSPGGAGNTGELFF.

The V call is TRBV19, the J call TRBJ1-5; possible D gene TRBD1, 5 bases. This CDR3 contains 12 residues. Germline CDR1 is LNHDA and CDR2 is SQIVND (reference sequence). V was cut by 6 bases and J by 2 bases, with 5 bases left in between. CDR3 DNA sequence: TGTGCCAGTAGACAGGGCAATCAGCCCCAGCATTTT. Residues: CASRQGNQPQHF. The variable domain in full, with the rest retrieved from reference TRBV19 and TRBJ1-5, is DGGITQSPKYLFRKEGQNVTLSCEQNLNHDAMYWYRQDPGQGLRLIYYSQIVNDFQKGDIAEGYSVSREKKESFPLTVTSAQKNPTAFYLCASRQGNQPQHFGDGTRLSIL.

The gene calls are TRBV7-9 and TRBJ2-3; 10 nucleotides match TRBD2. Germline lookup yields CDR1 SEHNR and CDR2 FQNEAQ (reference sequence). This CDR3 is built from 18 residues. Trimming took 5 bases from V and 6 from J; bases not matched to a gene: 17. Here the CDR3 DNA reads TGTGCCAGCAGCGAGGAAGGGGTACTAGCGGGGATTTTGGATACGCAGTATTTT. Translated: CASSEEGVLAGILDTQYF. The entire variable domain, with the rest obtained from reference TRBV7-9 and TRBJ2-3, is as follows: DTGVSQNPRHKITKRGQNVTFRCDPISEHNRLYWYRQTLGQGPEFLTYFQNEAQLEKSRLLSDRFSAERPKGSFSTLEIQRTEQGDSAMYLCASSEEGVLAGILDTQYFGPGTRLTVL.

V gene TRBV7-8 combines with J gene TRBJ2-2; TRBD1 aligns across 9 bases. The CDR3 spans 15 residues. The J segment lost 7 bases and the V segment lost 5 bases, leaving 8 bases of the junction unmatched. Germline values: CDR1 SGHVS, CDR2 FQNEAQ. CDR3 in amino acids: CASSQGQGFIGELFF. CDR3 coding DNA: TGTGCCAGCAGCCAGGGACAGGGTTTCATCGGGGAGCTGTTTTTT.

The V call is TRBV13, the J call TRBJ2-2; a possible D gene is TRBD2 (6 bases). The germline CDR1 and CDR2 sequences are PRHDT and FYEKMQ (reference sequence). The CDR3 is 14 amino acids. V lost 6 bases and J lost 6, with 14 bases in between. The CDR3 DNA reads TGTGCCAGCAGGTCAGACAGCGGGTCCGGGGAGCTGTTTTTT. This encodes CASRSDSGSGELFF.

A single count supports this clone. The chain couples TRBV14 to TRBJ1-6; D is perhaps TRBD1 (6 bases). V shed 0 bases and J shed 8 bases, with 11 bases lying between them. Per the germline V gene, CDR1 is SGHDN and CDR2 is FVKESK. This CDR3 has 15 residues. The CDR3 nucleotides are TGTGCCAGCAGCCAAGAAAACAGGGAAGATTCACCCCTCCACTTT. This sequence encodes CASSQENREDSPLHF. The entire variable domain, with the rest obtained from reference TRBV14 and TRBJ1-6, is as follows: EAGVTQFPSHSVIEKGQTVTLRCDPISGHDNLYWYRRVMGKEIKFLLHFVKESKQDESGMPNNRFLAERTGGTYSTLKVQPAELEDSGVYFCASSQENREDSPLHFGNGTRLTVT.

The chain links TRBV28 to TRBJ1-2; maybe TRBD1 (6 bases). The CDR3 loop spans 16 amino acids. The germline V gene has CDR1 MDHEN and CDR2 SYDVKM. The V and J ends lost 2 bases and 7 bases respectively, with 20 bases between them. The CDR3 coding sequence is TGTGCCAGCAGTTTAATGGGGATCGGGGGGCAGCGTGGCTACACCTTC. It specifies CASSLMGIGGQRGYTF.